This T cell receptor (beta chain) emerged from a study of shared clonotypes between healthy human individuals. On the study more broadly: CD4 naive cells filled three plates per donor, CD4 memory three, CD8 naive two and CD8 memory one.

Naive CD8 cells comprised CD45RO-negative, CCR7-positively selected cells, excluding terminally differentiated effector memory CD45RA+ cells. Notes on this clone: Antigen: not known.

Study-wide points: Investigators collected only blood, and repertoires in tissues likely differ. Non-shared clonotypes showed lower generation probabilities than clonotypes common to all four donors.

Looked up from germline, CDR1 is KGHSH and CDR2 is LQKENI. V was shortened by 3 bases and J by 3 bases, with 11 bases between the two germline ends. CDR3 length: 14 residues. Replicate PCRs run on sorted subsets employed about 220 ng DNA, 25,000 to 35,000 T cell genomes. Assay: immunoSEQ multiplex PCR; the TCRdb copy retains only in-frame clones and omits some. The sample consists of 1.5 million to 2.5 million clones, about 95% of them appearing once. The clonotype originates from a man younger than 35 in good health. The chain links TRBV18 to TRBJ2-5, with D tentatively TRBD1 (6 bases). The specimen sequenced was naive CD8+ T cells sorted from blood. The CDR3 DNA follows: TGTGCCAGCTCACCCAGCCAGGGGAAAGAGACCCAGTACTTC. Translating it yields CASSPSQGKETQYF.